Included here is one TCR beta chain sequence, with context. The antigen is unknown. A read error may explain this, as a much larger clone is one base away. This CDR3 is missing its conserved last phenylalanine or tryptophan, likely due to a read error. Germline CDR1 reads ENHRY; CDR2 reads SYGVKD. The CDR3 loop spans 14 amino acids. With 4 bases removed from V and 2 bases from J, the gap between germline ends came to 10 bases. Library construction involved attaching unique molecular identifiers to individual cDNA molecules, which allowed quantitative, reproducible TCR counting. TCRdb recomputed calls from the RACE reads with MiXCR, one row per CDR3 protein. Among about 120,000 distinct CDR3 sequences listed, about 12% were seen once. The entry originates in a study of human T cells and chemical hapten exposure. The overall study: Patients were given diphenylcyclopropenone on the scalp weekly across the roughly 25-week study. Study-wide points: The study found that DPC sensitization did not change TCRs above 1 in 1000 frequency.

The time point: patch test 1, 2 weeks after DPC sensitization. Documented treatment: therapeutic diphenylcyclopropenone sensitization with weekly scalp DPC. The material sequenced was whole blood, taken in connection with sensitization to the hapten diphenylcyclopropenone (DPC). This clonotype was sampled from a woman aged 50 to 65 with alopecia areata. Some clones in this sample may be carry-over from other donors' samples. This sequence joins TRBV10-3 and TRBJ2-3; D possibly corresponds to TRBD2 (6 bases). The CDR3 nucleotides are TGTGCCATCAGTGCGGGACTCGACACAGATACGCAGTATCTT. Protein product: CAISAGLDTDTQYL.